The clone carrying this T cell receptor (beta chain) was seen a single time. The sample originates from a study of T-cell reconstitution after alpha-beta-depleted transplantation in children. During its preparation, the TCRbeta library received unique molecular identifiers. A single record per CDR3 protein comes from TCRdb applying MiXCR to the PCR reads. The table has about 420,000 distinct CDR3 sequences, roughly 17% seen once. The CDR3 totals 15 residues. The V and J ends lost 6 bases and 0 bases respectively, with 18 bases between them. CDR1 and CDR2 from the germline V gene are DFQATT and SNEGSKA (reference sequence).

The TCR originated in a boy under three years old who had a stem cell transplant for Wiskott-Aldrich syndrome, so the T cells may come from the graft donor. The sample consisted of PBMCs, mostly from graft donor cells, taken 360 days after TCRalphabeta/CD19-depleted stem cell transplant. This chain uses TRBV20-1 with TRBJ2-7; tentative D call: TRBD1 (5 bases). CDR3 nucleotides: TGCAGTGCGGGCCAAGGGGCCATCGTCTCCTACGAGCAGTACTTC. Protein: CSAGQGAIVSYEQYF.